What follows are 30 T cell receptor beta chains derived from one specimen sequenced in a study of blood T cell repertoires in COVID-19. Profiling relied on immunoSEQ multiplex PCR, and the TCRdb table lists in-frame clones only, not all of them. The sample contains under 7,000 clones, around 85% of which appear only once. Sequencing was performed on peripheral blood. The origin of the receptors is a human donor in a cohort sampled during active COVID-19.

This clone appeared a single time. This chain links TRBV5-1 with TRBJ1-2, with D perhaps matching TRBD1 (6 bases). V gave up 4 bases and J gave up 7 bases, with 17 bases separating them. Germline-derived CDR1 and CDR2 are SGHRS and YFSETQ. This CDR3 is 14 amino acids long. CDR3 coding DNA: TGCGCCAGCAGCCCAACCACAGGGACGGGTGGCTACACCTTC. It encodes CASSPTTGTGGYTF.

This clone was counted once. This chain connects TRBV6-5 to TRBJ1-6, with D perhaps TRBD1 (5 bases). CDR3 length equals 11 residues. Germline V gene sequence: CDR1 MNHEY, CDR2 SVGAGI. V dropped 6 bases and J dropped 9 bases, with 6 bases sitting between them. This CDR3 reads CASRQGSPLHF. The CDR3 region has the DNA TGTGCCAGCAGGCAGGGTTCACCCCTCCACTTT.

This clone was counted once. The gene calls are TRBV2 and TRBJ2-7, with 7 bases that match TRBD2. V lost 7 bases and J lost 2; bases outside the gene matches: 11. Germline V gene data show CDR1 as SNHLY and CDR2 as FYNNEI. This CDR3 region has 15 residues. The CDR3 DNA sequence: TGTGCCAGCAAGGCGGGAGTTAGTATAACCTACGAGCAGTACTTC. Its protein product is CASKAGVSITYEQYF. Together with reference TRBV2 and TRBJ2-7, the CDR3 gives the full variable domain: EPEVTQTPSHQVTQMGQEVILRCVPISNHLYFYWYRQILGQKVEFLVSFYNNEISEKSEIFDDQFSVERPDGSNFTLKIRSTKLEDSAMYFCASKAGVSITYEQYFGPGTRLTVT.

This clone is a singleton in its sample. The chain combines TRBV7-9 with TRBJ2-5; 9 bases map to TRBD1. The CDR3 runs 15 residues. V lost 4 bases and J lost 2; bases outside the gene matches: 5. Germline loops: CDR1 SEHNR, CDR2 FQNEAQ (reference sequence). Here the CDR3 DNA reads TGTGCCAGCAGCTCTTGGACAGGGGCACAAGAGACCCAGTACTTC. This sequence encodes CASSSWTGAQETQYF.

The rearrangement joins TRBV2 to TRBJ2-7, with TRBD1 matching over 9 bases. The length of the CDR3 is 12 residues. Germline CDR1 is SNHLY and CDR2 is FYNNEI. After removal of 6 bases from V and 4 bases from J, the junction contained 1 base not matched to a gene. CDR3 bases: TGTGCCAGCAGGGACAGGGGTTACGAGCAGTACTTC. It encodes CASRDRGYEQYF.

The CDR3 sequence is CASSGAGGPSYEQYF. CDR3 in DNA: TGCGCCAGCAGTGGAGCGGGAGGGCCCTCCTACGAGCAGTACTTC. This chain uses TRBV5-1 with TRBJ2-7; 10 nucleotides align to TRBD2. The CDR3 has 15 amino acids. Germline CDR1 and CDR2: SGHRS and YFSETQ. Trimming at V came to 5 bases and at J to 0 bases, leaving 5 bases not matched to a gene.

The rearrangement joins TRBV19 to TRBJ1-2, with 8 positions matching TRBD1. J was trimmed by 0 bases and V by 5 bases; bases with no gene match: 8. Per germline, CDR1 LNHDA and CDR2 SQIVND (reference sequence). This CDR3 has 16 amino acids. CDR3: CASSARRQGTNYGYTF. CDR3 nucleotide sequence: TGTGCCAGTAGTGCCCGACGACAGGGGACTAACTATGGCTACACCTTC. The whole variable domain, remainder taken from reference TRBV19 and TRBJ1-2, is DGGITQSPKYLFRKEGQNVTLSCEQNLNHDAMYWYRQDPGQGLRLIYYSQIVNDFQKGDIAEGYSVSREKKESFPLTVTSAQKNPTAFYLCASSARRQGTNYGYTFGSGTRLTVV.

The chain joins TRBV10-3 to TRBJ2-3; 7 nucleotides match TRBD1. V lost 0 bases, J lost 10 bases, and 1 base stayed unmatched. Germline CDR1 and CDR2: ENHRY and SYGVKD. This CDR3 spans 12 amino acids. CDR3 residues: CAISESRGSQYF. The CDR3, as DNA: TGTGCCATCAGTGAGTCCAGGGGGTCGCAGTATTTT.

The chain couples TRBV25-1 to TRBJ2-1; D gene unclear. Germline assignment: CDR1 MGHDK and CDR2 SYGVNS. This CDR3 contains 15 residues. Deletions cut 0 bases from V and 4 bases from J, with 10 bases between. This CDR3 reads CASSEYDQVYNEQFF. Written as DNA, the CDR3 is TGTGCCAGCAGTGAATATGATCAGGTATACAATGAGCAGTTCTTC.

CDR3 residues: CASSWGQGTKAKNIQYF. DNA for the CDR3: TGCGCCAGCAGTTGGGGACAGGGAACGAAGGCCAAAAACATTCAGTACTTC. The V and J genes are TRBV23-1 and TRBJ2-4; 9 bases line up with TRBD1. TRBV23-1 is given ORF status, its function remaining uncertain. The CDR3 runs to 17 residues. With V trimmed by 5 bases and J by 1 base, 9 bases remained unmatched.

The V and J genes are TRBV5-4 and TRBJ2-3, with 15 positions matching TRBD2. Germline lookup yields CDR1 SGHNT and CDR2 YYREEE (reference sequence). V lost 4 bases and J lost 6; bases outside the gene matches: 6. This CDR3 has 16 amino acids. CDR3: CASSTRTSGRGDTQYF. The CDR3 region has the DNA TGTGCCAGCAGCACACGGACTAGCGGGAGGGGCGATACGCAGTATTTT.

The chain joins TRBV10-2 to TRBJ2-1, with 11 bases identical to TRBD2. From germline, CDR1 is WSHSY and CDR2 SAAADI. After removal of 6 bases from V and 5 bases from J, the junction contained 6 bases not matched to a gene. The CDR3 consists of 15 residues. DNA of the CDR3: TGCGCCAGCAGCCAACTAGCGGGGGAGGACAATGAGCAGTTCTTC. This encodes CASSQLAGEDNEQFF.

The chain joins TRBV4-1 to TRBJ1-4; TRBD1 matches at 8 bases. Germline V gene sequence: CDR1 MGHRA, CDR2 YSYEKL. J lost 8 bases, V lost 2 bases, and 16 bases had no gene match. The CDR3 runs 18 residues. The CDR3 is CASSQTLGQDNLGEKLFF. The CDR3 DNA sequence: TGCGCCAGCAGCCAAACGTTGGGACAGGATAACCTGGGGGAAAAACTGTTTTTT.

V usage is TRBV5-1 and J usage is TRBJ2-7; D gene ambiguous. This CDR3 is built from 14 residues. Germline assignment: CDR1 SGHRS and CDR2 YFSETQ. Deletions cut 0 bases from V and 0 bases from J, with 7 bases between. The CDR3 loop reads CASSLDPGSYEQYF. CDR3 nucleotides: TGCGCCAGCAGCTTGGACCCCGGCTCCTACGAGCAGTACTTC.

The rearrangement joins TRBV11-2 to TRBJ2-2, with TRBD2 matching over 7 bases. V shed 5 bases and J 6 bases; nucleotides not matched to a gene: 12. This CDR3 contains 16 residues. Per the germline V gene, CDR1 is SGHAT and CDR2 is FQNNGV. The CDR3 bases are TGTGCCAGCAGCAAGAGGGGAGCGGGGATTGCCGGGGAGCTGTTTTTT. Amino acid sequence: CASSKRGAGIAGELFF.

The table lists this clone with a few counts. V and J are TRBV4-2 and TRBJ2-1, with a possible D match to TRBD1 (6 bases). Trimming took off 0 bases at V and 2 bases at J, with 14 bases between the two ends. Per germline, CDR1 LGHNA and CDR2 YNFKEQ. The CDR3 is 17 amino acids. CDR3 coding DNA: TGTGCCAGCAGCCAAGAGGGACGGGGACAACCCTACAATGAGCAGTTCTTC. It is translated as CASSQEGRGQPYNEQFF.

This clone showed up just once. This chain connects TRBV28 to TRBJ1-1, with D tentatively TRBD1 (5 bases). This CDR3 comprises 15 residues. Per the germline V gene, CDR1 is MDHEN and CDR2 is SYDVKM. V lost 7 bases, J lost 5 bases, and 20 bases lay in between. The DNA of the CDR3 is TGTGCCAGCACCATGGGGTCAGGGTCCGGGACTGAAGCTTTCTTT. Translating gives CASTMGSGSGTEAFF.

CDR3 nucleotide sequence: TGCGCCAGCAGTAAGGGACAGGGGTCCAGTGAGCAGTTCTTC. This sequence encodes CASSKGQGSSEQFF. V usage is TRBV5-1 and J usage is TRBJ2-1, with 10 positions matching TRBD1. Trimming took 5 bases from V and 9 from J; bases not matched to a gene: 8. Germline V gene data show CDR1 as SGHRS and CDR2 as YFSETQ. The CDR3 is 14 residues long.

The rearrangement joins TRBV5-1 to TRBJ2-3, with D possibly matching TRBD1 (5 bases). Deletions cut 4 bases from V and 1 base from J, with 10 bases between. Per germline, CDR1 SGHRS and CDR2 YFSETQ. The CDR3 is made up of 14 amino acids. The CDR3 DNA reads TGCGCCAGCAGCCTAGGACACGGCACAGATACGCAGTATTTT. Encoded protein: CASSLGHGTDTQYF.

CDR3 bases: TGTGCCAGCTCACAAAACGACCGGGAACTCACTGAAGCTTTCTTT. Translation gives CASSQNDRELTEAFF. The rearrangement joins TRBV18 to TRBJ1-1, with no clear D. V lost 4 bases and J lost 4, with 16 bases in between. CDR1 and CDR2 (germline): KGHSH, LQKENI. The CDR3 is 15 amino acids.

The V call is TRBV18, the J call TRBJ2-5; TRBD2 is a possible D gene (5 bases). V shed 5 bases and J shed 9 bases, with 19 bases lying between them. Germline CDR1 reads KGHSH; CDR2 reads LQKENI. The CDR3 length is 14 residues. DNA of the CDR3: TGTGCCAGCTCAGCAATTTCCGGCGCCGGGGCCCAGTACTTC. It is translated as CASSAISGAGAQYF.

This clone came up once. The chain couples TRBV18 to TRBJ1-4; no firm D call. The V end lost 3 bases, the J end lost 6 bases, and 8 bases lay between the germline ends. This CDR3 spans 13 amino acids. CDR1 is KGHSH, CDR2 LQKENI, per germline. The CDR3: CASSPFRDEKLFF. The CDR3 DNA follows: TGTGCCAGCTCACCTTTCCGAGATGAAAAACTGTTTTTT.

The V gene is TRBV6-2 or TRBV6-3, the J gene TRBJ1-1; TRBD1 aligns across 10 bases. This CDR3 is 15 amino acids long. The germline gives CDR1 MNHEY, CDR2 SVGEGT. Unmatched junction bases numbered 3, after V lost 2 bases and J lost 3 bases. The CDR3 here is CASSYGGTGDTEAFF. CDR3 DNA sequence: TGTGCCAGCAGTTACGGGGGGACAGGGGACACTGAAGCTTTCTTT.

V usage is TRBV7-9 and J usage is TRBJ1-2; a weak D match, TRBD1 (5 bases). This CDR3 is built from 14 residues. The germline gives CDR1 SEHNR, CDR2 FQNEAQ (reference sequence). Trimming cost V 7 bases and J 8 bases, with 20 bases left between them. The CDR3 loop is CASTTPGGVWGYTF. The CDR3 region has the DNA TGTGCCAGCACGACGCCGGGGGGAGTTTGGGGCTACACCTTC. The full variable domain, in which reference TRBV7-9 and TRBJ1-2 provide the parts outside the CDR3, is DTGVSQNPRHKITKRGQNVTFRCDPISEHNRLYWYRQTLGQGPEFLTYFQNEAQLEKSRLLSDRFSAERPKGSFSTLEIQRTEQGDSAMYLCASTTPGGVWGYTFGSGTRLTVV.

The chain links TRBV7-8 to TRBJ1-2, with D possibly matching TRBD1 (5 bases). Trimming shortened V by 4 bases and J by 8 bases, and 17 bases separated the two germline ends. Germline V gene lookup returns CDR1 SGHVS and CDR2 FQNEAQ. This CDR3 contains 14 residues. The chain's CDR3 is CASSWGGGKGGYTF. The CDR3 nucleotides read TGTGCCAGCAGCTGGGGGGGAGGGAAGGGAGGCTACACCTTC.

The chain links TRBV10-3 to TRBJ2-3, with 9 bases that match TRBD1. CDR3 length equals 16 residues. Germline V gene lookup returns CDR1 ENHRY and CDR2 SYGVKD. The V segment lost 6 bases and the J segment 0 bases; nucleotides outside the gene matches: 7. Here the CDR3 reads CAISRTTGGSTDTQYF. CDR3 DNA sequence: TGTGCCATCAGCCGAACGACAGGGGGAAGCACAGATACGCAGTATTTT.

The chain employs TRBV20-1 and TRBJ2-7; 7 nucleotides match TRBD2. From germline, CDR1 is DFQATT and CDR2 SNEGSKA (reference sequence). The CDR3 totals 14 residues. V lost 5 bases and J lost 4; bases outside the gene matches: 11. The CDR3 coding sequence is TGCAGTGCTGGTGCTCCGGGACTACTATACGAGCAGTACTTC. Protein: CSAGAPGLLYEQYF.

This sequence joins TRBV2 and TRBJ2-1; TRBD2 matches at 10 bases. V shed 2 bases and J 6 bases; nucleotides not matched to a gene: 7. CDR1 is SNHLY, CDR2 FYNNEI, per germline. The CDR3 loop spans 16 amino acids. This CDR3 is CASSERERGGGNEQFF. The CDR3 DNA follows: TGTGCCAGCAGTGAACGGGAGCGGGGGGGAGGCAATGAGCAGTTCTTC.

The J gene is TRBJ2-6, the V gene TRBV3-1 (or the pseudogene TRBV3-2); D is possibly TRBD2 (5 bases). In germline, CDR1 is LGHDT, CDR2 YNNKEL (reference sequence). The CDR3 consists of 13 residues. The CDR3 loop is CAAANSGANVLTF. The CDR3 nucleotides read TGTGCAGCGGCCAACTCTGGGGCCAACGTCCTGACTTTC.

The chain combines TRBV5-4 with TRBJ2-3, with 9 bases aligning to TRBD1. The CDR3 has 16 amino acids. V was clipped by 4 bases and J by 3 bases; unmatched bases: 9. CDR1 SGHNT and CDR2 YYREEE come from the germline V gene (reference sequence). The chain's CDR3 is CASSTARDRETDTQYF. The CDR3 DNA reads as TGTGCCAGCAGCACCGCCCGGGACAGGGAAACAGATACGCAGTATTTT.